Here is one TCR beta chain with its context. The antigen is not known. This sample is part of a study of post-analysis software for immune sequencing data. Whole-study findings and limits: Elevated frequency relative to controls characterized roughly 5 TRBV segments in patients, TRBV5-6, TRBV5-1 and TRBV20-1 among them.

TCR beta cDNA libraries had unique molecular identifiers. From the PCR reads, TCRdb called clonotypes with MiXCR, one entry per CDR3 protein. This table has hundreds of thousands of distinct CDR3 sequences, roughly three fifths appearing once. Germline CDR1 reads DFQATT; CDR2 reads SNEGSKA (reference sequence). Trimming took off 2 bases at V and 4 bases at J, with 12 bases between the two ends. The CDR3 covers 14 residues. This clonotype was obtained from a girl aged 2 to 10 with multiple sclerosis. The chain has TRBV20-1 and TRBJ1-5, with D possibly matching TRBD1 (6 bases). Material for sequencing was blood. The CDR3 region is CSARSGAPNQPQHF. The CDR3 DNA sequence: TGCAGTGCTAGATCGGGGGCACCTAATCAGCCCCAGCATTTT.